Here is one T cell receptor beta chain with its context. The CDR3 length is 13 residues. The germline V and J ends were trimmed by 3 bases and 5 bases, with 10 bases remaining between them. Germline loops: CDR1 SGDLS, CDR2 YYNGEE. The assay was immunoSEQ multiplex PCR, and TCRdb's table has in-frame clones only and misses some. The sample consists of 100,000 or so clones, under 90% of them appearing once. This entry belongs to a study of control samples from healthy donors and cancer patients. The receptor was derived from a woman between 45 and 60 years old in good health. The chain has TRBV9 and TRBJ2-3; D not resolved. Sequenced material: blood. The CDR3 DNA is TGTGCCAGCAGCGCGCCGAATGGAGATACGCAGTATTTT. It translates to CASSAPNGDTQYF.